This T cell receptor beta chain appears in the sequencing data of a study of shared clonotypes between healthy human individuals. Trimming took off 4 bases at V and 0 bases at J, with 4 bases between the two ends. The germline V gene encodes CDR1 SGHDN and CDR2 FVKESK. The CDR3 is made up of 13 amino acids. Sequencing used immunoSEQ multiplex PCR; TCRdb keeps in-frame clones, though not all of them. The sample comprises 950,000 to 1,200,000 clones, approximately 80% of which are singletons, and 0.89% rests with the top ten. Findings of the study overall: Generally, naive subsets came out with larger estimated richness than memory subsets.

With respect to this clone: Its antigen is not identified.

All participating donors were Caucasian adults from Nashville, Tennessee. This sequence was found in a man aged 18 to 30 in good health. Some clones in this sample may be carry-over from other donors' samples. Sequencing was done on a sample of memory CD4+ T cells from PBMCs. The sample's subset: CD45RA-negative fraction. V and J are TRBV14 and TRBJ2-1; D not resolved. The chain's CDR3 is CASSRSSYNEQFF. CDR3 sequence (DNA): TGTGCCAGCAGCCGGAGCTCCTACAATGAGCAGTTCTTC.